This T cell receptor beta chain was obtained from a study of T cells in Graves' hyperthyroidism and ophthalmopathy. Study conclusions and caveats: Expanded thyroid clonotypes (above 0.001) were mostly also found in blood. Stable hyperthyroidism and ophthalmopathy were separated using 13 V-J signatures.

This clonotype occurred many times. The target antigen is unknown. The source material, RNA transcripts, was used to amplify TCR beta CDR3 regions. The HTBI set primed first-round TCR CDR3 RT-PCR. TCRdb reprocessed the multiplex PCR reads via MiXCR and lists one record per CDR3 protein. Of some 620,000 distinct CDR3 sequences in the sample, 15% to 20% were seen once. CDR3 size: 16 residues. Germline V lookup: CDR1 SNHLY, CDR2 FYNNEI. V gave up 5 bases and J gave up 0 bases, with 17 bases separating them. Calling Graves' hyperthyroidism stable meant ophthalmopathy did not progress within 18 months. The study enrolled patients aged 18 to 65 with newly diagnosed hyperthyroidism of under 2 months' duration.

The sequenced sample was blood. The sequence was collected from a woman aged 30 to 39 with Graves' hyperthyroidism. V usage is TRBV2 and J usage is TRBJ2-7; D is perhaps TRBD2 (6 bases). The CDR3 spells CASSRILSGDSYEQYF. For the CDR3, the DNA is TGTGCCAGCAGTCGAATACTTAGCGGAGACTCCTACGAGCAGTACTTC.